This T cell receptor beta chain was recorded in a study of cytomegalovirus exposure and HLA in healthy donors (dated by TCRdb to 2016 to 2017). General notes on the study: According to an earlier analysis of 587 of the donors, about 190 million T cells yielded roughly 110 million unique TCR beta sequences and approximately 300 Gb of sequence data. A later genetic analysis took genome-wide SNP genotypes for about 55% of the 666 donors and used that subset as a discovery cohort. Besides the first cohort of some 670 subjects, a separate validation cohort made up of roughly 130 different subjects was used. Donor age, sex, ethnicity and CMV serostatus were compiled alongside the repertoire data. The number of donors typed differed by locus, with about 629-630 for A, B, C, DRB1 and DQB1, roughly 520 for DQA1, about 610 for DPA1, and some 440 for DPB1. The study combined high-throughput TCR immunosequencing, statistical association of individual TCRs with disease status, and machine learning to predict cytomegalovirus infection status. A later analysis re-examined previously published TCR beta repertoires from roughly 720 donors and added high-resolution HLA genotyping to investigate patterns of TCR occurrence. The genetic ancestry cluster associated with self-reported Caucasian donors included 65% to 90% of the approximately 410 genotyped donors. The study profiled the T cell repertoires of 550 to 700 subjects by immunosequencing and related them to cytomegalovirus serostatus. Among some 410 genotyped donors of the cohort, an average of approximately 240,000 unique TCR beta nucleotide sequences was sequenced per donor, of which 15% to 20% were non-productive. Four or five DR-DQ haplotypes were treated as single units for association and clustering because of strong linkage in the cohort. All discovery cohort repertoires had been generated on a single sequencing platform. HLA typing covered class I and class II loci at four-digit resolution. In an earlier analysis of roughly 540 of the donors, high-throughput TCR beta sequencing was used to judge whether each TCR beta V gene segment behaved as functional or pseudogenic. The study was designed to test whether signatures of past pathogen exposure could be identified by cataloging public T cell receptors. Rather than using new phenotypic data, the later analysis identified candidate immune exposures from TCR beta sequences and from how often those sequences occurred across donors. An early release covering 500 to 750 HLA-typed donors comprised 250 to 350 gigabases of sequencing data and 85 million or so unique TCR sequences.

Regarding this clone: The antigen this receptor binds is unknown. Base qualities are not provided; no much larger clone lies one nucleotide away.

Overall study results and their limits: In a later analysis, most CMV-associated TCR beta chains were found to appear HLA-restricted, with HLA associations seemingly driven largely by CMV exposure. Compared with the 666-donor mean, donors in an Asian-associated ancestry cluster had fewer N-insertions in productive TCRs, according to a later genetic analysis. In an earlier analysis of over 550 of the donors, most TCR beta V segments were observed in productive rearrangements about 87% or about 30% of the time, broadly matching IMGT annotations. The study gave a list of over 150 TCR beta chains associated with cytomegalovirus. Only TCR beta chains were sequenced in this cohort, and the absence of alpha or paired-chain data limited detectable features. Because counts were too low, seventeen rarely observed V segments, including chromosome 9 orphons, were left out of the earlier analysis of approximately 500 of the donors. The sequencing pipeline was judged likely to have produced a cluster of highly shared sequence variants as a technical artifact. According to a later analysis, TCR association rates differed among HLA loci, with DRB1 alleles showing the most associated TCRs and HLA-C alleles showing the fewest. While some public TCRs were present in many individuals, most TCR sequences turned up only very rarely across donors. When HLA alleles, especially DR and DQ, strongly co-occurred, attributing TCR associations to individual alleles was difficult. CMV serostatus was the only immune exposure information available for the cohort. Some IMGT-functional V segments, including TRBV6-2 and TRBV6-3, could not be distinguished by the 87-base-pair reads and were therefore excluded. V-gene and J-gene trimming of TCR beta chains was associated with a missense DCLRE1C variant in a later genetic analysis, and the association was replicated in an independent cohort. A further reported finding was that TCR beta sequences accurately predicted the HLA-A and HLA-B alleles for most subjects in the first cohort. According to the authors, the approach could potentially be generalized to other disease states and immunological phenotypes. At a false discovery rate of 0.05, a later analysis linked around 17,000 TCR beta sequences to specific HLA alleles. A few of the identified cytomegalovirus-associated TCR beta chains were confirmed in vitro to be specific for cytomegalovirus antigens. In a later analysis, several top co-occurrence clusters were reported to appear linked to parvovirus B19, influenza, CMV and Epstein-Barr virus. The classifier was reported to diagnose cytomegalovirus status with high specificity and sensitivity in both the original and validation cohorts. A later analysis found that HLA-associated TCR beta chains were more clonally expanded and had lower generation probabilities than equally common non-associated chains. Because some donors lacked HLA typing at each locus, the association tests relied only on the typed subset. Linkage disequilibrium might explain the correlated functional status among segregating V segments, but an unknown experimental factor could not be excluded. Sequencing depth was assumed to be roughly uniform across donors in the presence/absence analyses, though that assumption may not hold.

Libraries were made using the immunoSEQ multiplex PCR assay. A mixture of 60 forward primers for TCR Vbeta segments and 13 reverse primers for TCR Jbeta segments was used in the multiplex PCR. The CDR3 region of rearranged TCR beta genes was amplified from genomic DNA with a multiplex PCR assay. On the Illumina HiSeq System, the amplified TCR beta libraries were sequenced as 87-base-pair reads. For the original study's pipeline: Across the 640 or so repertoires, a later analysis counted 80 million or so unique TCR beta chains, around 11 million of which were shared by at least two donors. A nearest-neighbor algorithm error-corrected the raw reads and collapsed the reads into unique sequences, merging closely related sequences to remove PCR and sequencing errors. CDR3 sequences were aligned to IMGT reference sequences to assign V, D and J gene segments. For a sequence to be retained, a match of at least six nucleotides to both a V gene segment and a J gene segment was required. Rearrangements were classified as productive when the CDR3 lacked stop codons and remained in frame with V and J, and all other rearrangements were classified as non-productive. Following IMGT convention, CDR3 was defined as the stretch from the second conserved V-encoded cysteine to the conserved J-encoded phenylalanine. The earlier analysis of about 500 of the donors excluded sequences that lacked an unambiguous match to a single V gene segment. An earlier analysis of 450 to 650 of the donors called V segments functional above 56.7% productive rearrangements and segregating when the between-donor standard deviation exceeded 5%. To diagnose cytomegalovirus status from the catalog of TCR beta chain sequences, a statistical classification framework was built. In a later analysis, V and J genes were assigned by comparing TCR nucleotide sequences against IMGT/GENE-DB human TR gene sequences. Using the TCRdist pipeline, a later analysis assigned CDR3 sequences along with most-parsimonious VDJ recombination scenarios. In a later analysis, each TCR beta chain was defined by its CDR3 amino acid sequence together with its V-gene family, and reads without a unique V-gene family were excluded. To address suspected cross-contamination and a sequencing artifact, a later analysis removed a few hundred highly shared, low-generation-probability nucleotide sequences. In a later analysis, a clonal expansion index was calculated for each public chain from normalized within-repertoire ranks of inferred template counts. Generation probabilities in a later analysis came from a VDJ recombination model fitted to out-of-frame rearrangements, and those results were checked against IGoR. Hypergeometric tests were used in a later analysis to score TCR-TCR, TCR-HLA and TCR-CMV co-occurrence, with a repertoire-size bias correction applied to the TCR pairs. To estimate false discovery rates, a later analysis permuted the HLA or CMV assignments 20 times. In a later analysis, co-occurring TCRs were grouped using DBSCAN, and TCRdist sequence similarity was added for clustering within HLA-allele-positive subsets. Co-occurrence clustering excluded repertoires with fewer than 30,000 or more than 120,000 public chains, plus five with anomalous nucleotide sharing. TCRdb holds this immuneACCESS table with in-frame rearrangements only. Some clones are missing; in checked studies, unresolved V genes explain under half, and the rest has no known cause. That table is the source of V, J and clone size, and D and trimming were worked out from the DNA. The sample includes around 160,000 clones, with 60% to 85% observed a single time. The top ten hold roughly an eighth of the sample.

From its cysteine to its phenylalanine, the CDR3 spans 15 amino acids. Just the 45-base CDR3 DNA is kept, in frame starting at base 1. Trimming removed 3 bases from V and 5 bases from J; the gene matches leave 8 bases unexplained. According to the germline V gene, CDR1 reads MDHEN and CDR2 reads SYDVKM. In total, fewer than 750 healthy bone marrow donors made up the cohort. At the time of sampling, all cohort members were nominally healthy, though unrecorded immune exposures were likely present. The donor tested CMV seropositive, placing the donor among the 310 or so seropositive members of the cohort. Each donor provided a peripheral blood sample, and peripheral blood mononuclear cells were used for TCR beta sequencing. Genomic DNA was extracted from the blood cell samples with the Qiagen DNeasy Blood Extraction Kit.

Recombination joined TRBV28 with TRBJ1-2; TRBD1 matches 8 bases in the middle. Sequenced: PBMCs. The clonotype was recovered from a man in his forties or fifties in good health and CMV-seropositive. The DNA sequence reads TGTGCCAGCAGTTTGGGACAGGCCCTACGGTATGGCTACACCTTC. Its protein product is CASSLGQALRYGYTF.